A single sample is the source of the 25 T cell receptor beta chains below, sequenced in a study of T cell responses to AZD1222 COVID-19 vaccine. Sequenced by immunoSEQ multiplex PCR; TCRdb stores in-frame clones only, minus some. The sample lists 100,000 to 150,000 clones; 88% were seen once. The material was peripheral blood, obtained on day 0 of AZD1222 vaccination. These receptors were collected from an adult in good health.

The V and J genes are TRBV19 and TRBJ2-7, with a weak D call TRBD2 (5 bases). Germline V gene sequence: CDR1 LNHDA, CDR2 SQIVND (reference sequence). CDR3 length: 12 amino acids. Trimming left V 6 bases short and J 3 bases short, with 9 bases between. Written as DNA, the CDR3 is TGTGCCAGTAGCCCCGGAGGCTACGAGCAGTACTTC. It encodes CASSPGGYEQYF.

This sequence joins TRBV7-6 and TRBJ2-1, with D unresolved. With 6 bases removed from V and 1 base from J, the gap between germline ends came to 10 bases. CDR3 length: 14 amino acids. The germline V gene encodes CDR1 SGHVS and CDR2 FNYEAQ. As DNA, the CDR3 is TGTGCCAGCAGTCGCGCGGTATCCTACAATGAGCAGTTCTTC. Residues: CASSRAVSYNEQFF.

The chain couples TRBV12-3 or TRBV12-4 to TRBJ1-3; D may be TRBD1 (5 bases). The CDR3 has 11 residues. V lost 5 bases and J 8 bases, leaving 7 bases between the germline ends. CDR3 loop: CASSQGYTIYF. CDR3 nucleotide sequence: TGTGCCAGCAGTCAGGGTTACACCATATATTTT.

DNA for the CDR3: TGTGCCAGCAGTGCCCTAGACAGTCCGAGCCAGCCCCAGCATTTT. It translates to CASSALDSPSQPQHF. The chain couples TRBV25-1 to TRBJ1-5; TRBD1 is a possible D gene (5 bases). Germline loops: CDR1 MGHDK, CDR2 SYGVNS. The CDR3 is made up of 15 amino acids. V was cut by 4 bases and J by 7 bases, with 17 bases left in between.

The CDR3 sequence: CASSVGQGTGNTIYF. The CDR3 bases are TGTGCCAGCAGCGTGGGACAGGGGACTGGAAACACCATATATTTT. This sequence joins TRBV11-3 and TRBJ1-3, with 10 bases that match TRBD1. This CDR3 has 15 amino acids. Germline lookup yields CDR1 SGHNT and CDR2 YENEEA. V lost 5 bases to trimming and J lost 2 bases; unmatched junction nucleotides: 3.

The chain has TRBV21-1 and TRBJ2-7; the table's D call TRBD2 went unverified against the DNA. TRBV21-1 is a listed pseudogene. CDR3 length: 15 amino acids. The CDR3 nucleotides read TGTGCCAGCAGCAAAGAGAACCTTACGGCCTACGAGCAGTACTTC. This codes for CASSKENLTAYEQYF.

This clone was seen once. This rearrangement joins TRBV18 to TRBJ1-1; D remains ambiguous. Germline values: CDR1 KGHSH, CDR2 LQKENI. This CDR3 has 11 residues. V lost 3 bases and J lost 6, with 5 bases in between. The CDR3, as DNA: TGTGCCAGCTCACCGACGGCTGAAGCTTTCTTT. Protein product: CASSPTAEAFF.

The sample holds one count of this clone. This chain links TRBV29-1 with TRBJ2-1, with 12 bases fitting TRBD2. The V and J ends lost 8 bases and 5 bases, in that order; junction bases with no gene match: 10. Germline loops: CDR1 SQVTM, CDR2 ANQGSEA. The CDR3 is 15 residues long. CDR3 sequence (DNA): TGCAGCTTACGACTAGCGGGAGTGGTTGACAATGAGCAGTTCTTC. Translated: CSLRLAGVVDNEQFF.

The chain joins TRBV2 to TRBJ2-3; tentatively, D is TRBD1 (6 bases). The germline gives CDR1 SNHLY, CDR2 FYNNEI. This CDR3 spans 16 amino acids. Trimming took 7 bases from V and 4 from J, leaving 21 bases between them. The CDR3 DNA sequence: TGTGCCAGCATTAGTAAGGGGGTAGGATTGGCAGATACGCAGTATTTT. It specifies CASISKGVGLADTQYF.

For the CDR3, the DNA is TGTGCCAGCAGCCGGAGCGGGGGGCCCCAAGGTACGCAGTATTTT. Translation gives CASSRSGGPQGTQYF. The chain links TRBV28 to TRBJ2-3, with TRBD2 matching 9 bases. Germline loops: CDR1 MDHEN, CDR2 SYDVKM. The V segment lost 6 bases and the J segment 8 bases; nucleotides outside the gene matches: 12. CDR3 length: 15 amino acids.

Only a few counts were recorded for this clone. Here the CDR3 DNA reads TGTGCCAGCTCACCAGAGTGGCGGGCCGAGCAGTACTTC. Protein product: CASSPEWRAEQYF. The rearrangement uses TRBV18 and TRBJ2-7; a weak D match, TRBD2 (5 bases). The CDR3 extends over 13 amino acids. Trimming took off 2 bases at V and 6 bases at J, with 11 bases between the two ends. The germline CDR1 and CDR2 sequences are KGHSH and LQKENI.

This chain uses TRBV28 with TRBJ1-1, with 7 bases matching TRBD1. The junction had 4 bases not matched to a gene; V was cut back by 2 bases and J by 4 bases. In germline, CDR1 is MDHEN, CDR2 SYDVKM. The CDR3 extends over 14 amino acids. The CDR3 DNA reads TGTGCCAGCAGTTTAGGTCCAGGGGGCACTGAAGCTTTCTTT. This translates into CASSLGPGGTEAFF.

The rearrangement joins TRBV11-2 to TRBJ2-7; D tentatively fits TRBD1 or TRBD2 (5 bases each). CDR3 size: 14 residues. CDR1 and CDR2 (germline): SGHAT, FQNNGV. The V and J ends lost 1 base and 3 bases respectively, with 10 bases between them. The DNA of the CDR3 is TGTGCCAGCAGCTTAGGGGGGAGAGGCTACGAGCAGTACTTC. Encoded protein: CASSLGGRGYEQYF.

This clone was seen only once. The CDR3: CAISESGVHYEQYF. CDR3 coding DNA: TGTGCCATCAGTGAGTCAGGGGTACACTACGAGCAGTACTTC. The rearrangement joins TRBV10-3 to TRBJ2-7; perhaps TRBD1 as D (5 bases). Germline CDR1 ENHRY, CDR2 SYGVKD. Trimming shortened V by 0 bases and J by 3 bases, and 9 bases separated the two germline ends. The CDR3 loop spans 14 amino acids.

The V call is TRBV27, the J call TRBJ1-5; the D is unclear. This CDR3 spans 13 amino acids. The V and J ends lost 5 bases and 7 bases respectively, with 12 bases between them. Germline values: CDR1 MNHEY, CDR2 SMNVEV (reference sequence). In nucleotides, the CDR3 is TGTGCCAGCAGTCCTCAAGGGTGGCAGCCCCAGCATTTT. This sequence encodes CASSPQGWQPQHF.

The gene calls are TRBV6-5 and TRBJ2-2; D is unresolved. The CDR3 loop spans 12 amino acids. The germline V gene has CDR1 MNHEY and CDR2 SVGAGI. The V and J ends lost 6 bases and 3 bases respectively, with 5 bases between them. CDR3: CASRPYTGELFF. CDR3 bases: TGTGCCAGCAGGCCATACACCGGGGAGCTGTTTTTT.

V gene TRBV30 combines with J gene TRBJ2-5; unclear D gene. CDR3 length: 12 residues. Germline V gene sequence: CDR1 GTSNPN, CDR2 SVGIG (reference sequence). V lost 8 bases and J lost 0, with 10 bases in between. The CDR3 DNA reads TGTGCCCTTACCCGGGACCAAGAGACCCAGTACTTC. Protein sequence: CALTRDQETQYF.

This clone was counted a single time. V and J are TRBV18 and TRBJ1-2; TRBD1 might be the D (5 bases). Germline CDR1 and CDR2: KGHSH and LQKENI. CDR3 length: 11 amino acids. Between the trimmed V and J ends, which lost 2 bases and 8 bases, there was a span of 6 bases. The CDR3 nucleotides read TGTGCCAGCTCACCAGACAGAGGCTACACCTTC. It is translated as CASSPDRGYTF.

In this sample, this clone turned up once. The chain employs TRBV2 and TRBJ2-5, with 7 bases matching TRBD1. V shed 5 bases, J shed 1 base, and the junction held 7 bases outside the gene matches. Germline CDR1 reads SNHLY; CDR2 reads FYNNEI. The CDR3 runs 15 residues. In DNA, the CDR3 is TGTGCCAGCAGTCCAACCGGGACAGCCCAAGAGACCCAGTACTTC. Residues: CASSPTGTAQETQYF.

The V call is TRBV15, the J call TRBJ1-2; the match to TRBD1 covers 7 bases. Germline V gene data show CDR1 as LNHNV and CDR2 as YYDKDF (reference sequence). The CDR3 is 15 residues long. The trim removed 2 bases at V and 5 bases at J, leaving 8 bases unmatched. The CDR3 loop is CATSRPGAGGYGYTF. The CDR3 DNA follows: TGTGCCACCAGCAGACCCGGGGCAGGGGGTTATGGCTACACCTTC.

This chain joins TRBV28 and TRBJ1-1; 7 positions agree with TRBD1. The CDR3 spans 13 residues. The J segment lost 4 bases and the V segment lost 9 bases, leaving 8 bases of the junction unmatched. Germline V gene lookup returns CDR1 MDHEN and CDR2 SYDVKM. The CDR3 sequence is CASRRQGRTEAFF. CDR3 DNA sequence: TGTGCCAGTAGAAGACAGGGACGCACTGAAGCTTTCTTT.

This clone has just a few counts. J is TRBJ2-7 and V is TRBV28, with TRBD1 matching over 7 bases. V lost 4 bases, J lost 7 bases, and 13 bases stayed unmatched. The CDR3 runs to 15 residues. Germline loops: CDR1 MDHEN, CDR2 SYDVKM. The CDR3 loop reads CASSYPLTGPTEQYF. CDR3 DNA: TGTGCCAGCAGTTACCCCTTGACAGGGCCTACGGAGCAGTACTTC.

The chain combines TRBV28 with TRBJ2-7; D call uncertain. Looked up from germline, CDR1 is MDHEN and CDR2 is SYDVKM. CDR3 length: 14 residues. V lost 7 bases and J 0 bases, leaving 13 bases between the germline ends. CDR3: CASMGFSSSYEQYF. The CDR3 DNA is TGTGCCAGCATGGGCTTCTCGAGCTCCTACGAGCAGTACTTC.

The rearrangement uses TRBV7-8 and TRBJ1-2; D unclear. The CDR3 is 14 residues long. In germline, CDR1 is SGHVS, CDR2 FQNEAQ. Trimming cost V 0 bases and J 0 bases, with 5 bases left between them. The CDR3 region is CASSLAGSNYGYTF. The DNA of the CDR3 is TGTGCCAGCAGCTTAGCTGGCTCTAACTATGGCTACACCTTC.

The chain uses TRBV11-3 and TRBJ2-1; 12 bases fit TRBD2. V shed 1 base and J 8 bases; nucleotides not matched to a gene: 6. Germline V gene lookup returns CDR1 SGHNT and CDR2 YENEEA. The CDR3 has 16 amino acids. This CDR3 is CASSLGRTSGMDEQFF. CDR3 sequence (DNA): TGTGCCAGCAGCTTAGGAAGGACTAGCGGGATGGATGAGCAGTTCTTC.